This T cell receptor beta chain was sequenced for a study of CD8+ T cells in alopecia areata. Study context: The drug, oral tofacitinib, was given to treated patients at 5 to 10 mg twice daily. Patients remained on tofacitinib for 6 to 18 months and then went 6 months without it. Points from the study as a whole: Higher clonality than in normal scalp was seen in lesional scalp, especially alopecia totalis/universalis.

RNA, once extracted, was reverse transcribed into cDNA for use as the sequencing template. TCRdb's table, derived via immunoSEQ multiplex PCR, lists solely in-frame clones and lacks some. This table holds about 170,000 clones, 67% found once. Individuals with alopecia areata gave both lesional scalp punch biopsies and peripheral blood for collection. This CDR3 comprises 14 residues. CDR1 is SNHLY, CDR2 FYNNEI, per germline. V was trimmed by 6 bases and J by 0 bases, leaving 9 bases between them. As to this clone: The target antigen is unknown.

The J gene is TRBJ1-5, the V gene TRBV2; D is undetermined. The TCR comes from a human donor with alopecia areata. This sample comprised CD8+ T cells sorted from blood, obtained at week 0. CDR3 amino acids: CASRAQYSNQPQHF. The CDR3 DNA sequence: TGTGCCAGCAGGGCACAGTATAGCAATCAGCCCCAGCATTTT.